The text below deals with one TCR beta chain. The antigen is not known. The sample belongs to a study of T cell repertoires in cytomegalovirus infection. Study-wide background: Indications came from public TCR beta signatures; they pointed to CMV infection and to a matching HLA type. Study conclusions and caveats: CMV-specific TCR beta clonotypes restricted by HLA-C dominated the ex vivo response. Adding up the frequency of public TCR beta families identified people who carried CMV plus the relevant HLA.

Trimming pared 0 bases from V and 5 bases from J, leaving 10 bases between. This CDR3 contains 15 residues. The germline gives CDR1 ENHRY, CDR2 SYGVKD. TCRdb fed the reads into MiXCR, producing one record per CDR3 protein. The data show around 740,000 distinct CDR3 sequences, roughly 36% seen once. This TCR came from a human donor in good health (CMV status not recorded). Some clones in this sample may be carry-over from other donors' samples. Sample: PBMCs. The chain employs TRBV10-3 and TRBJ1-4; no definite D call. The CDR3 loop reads CAISESQLVNEKLFF. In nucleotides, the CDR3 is TGTGCCATCAGTGAGTCGCAGCTCGTGAATGAAAAACTGTTTTTT.